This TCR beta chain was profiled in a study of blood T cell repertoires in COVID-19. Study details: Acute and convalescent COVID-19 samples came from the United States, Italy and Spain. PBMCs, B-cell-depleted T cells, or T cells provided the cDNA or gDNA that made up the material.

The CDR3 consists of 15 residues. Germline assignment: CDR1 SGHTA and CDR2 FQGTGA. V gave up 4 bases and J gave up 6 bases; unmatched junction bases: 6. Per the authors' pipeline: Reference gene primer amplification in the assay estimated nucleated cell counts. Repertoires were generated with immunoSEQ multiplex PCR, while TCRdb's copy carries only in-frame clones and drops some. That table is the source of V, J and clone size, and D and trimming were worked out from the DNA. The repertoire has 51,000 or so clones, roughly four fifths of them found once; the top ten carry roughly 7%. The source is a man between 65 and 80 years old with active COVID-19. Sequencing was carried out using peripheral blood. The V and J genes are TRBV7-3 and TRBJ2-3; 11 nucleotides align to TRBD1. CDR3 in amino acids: CASSWGQGEGDTQYF. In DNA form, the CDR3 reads TGTGCCAGCAGCTGGGGACAGGGGGAGGGGGATACGCAGTATTTT.